This T cell receptor (beta chain) originates from a study of T cell repertoires in cytomegalovirus infection. One entry per CDR3 protein results from TCRdb running MiXCR on the reads. This table holds 150,000 to 200,000 distinct CDR3 sequences, about 21% found once. The TCR comes from a human donor in good health (CMV status not recorded). Some clones in this sample may be carry-over from other donors' samples. The sample taken for sequencing was PBMCs.

The CDR3 is CASSLILAGNEQFF. The CDR3 DNA reads as TGCGCCAGCAGCTTGATACTAGCGGGCAATGAGCAGTTCTTC. V is TRBV5-1 and J is TRBJ2-1; 9 bases are a match to TRBD2. CDR3 size: 14 residues. Germline-derived CDR1 and CDR2 are SGHRS and YFSETQ. After removal of 1 base from V and 6 bases from J, the junction contained 2 bases not matched to a gene.